Listed below are T cell receptor beta chains from one sample, sequenced in a study of T cells in Graves' hyperthyroidism and ophthalmopathy. Each CDR3 protein gets one entry after TCRdb re-called the multiplex PCR reads with MiXCR. The table has roughly 400,000 distinct CDR3 sequences, 15% to 18% seen once. Sequencing used blood. The receptors come from a woman aged 18 to 35 with Graves' hyperthyroidism that later progressed to Graves' ophthalmopathy. CDR3s leave out the opening cysteine and the closing phenylalanine or tryptophan.

v_gene	len	j_gene	CDR3aa
TRBV6-1	14	TRBJ2-7	ASSEGLAGFSYEQY
TRBV28	12	TRBJ1-4	ASSTGTGNGKLF
TRBV7-2	10	TRBJ2-2	ASSFPGGELF
TRBV4-3	13	TRBJ1-2	ASSPRQGLAHGYT
TRBV7-2	14	TRBJ2-4	ASSSPRLAGKNIQY
TRBV20-1	11	TRBJ2-7	SALGQGGYEQY
TRBV30	13	TRBJ2-3	AWSVLTGFGDTQY
TRBV27	14	TRBJ2-1	ASRTRLAVHYNEQF
TRBV7-2	11	TRBJ2-5	ASSLWGQETQY
TRBV28	16	TRBJ1-4	ASSSPSAKSGTNEKLF
TRBV6-2/TRBV6-3	13	TRBJ2-3	ASASRTRVTDTQY
TRBV9	13	TRBJ2-7	ASSVASASTYEQY
TRBV7-3	13	TRBJ2-3	ASSFRDREIDTQY
TRBV3-1	11	TRBJ2-7	ASSAGTSGEQY
TRBV7-2	12	TRBJ2-1	ASSPRGGGGEQF
TRBV20-1	12	TRBJ2-3	SASGPGRRDTQY
TRBV27	10	TRBJ2-7	ASMSGRYEQY
TRBV18	15	TRBJ1-5	ASSLRGLGADSQPQH
TRBV10-2	13	TRBJ2-3	ASSEVGAGTDTQY
TRBV13	16	TRBJ2-1	ASSPGGARGWAHNEQF
TRBV5-8	13	TRBJ2-1	ASSLRTSREYVEF
TRBV3-1	11	TRBJ1-1	ASSQDRDAKAF
TRBV10-3	10	TRBJ2-2	AIGRDTGELF
TRBV4-1	15	TRBJ2-1	ASSQAPSISSYNEQF
TRBV13	13	TRBJ2-4	ASRGTILATNIQY
TRBV7-3	13	TRBJ2-1	ASSPPRAAYNEQF